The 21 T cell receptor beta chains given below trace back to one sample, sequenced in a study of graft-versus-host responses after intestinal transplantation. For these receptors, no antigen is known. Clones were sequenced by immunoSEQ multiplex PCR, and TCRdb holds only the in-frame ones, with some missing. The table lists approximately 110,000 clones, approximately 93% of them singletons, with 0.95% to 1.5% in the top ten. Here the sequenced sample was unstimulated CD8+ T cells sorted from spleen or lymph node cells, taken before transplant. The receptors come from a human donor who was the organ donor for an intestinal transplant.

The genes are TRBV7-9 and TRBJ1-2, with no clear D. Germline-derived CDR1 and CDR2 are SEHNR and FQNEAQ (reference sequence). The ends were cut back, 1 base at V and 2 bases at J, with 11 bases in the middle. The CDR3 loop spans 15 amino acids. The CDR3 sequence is CASSLVRGANYGYTF. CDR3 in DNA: TGTGCCAGCAGCTTAGTTCGGGGTGCGAACTATGGCTACACCTTC.

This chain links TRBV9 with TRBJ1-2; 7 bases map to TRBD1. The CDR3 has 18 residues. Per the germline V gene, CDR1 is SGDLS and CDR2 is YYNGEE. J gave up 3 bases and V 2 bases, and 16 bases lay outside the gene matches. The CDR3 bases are TGTGCCAGCAGCGTGAGAGGACAGGACTTGGGGGAGGACTATGGCTACACCTTC. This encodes CASSVRGQDLGEDYGYTF.

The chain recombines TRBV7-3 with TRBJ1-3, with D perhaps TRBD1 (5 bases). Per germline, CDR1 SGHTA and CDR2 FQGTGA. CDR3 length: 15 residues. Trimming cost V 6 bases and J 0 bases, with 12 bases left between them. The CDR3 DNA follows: TGTGCCAGCAGTCGGGACGGGAGCTCTGGAAACACCATATATTTT. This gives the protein CASSRDGSSGNTIYF.

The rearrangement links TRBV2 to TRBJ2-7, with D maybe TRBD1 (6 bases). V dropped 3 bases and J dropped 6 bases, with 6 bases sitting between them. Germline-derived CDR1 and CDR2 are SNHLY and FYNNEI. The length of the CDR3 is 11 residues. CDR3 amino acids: CASSETGEQYF. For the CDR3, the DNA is TGTGCCAGCAGTGAGACAGGCGAGCAGTACTTC.

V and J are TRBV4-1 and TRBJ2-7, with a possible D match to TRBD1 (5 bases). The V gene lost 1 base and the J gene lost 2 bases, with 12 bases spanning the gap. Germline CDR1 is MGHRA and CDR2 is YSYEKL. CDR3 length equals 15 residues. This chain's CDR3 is CASSQVYDRTYEQYF. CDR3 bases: TGCGCCAGCAGCCAAGTCTATGACAGAACCTACGAGCAGTACTTC.

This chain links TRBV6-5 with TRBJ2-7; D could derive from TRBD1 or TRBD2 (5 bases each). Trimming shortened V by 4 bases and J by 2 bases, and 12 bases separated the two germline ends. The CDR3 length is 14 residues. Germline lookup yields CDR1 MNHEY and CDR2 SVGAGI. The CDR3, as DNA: TGTGCCAGCAGTTCCCGGGACGCAGCCTACGAGCAGTACTTC. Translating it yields CASSSRDAAYEQYF.

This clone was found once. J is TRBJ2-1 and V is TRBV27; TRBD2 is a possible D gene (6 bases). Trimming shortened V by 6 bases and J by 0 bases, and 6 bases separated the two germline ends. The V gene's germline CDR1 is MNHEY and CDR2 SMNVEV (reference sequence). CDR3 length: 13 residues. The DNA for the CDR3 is TGTGCCAGCAGGGAGGGCTCCTACAATGAGCAGTTCTTC. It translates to CASREGSYNEQFF.

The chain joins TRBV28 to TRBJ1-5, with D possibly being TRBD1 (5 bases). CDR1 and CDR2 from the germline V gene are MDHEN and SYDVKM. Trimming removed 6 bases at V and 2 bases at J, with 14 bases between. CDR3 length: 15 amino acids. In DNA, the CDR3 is TGTGCCAGCAGCCAAAACAGGTTGGGCAATCAGCCCCAGCATTTT. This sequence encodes CASSQNRLGNQPQHF.

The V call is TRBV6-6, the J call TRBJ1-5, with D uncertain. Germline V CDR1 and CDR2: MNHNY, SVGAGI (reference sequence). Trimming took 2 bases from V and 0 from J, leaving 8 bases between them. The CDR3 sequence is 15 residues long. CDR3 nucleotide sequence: TGTGCCAGCAGTTACAGCGGTTATAGCAATCAGCCCCAGCATTTT. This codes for CASSYSGYSNQPQHF.

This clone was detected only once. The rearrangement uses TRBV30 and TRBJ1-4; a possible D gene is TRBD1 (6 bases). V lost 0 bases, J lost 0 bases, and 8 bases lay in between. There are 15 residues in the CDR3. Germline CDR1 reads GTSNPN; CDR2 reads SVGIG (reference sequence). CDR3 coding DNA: TGTGCCTGGAGTGTAGGGACAACAACTAATGAAAAACTGTTTTTT. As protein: CAWSVGTTTNEKLFF. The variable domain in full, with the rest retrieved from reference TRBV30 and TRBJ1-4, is SQTIHQWPATLVQPVGSPLSLECTVEGTSNPNLYWYRQAAGRGLQLLFYSVGIGQISSEVPQNLSASRPQDRQFILSSKKLLLSDSGFYLCAWSVGTTTNEKLFFGSGTQLSVL.

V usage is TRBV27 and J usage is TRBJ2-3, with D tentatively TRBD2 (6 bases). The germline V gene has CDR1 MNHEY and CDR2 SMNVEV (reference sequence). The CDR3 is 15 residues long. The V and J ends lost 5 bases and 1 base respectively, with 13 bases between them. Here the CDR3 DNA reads TGTGCCAGCAGTCCCATGGGGGGTGGCACAGATACGCAGTATTTT. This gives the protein CASSPMGGGTDTQYF.

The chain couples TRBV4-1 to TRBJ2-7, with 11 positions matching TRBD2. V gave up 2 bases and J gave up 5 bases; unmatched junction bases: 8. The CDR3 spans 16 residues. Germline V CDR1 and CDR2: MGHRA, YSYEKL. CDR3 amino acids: CASSQIRLAGIDEQYF. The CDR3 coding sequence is TGCGCCAGCAGCCAAATCCGACTAGCGGGAATTGACGAGCAGTACTTC.

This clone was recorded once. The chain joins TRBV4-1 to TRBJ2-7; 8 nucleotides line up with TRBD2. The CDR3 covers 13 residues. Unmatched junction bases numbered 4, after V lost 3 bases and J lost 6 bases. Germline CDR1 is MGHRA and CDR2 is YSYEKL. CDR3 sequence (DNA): TGCGCCAGCAGCCAGGGACTAGAAGGCGAGCAGTACTTC. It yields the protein CASSQGLEGEQYF.

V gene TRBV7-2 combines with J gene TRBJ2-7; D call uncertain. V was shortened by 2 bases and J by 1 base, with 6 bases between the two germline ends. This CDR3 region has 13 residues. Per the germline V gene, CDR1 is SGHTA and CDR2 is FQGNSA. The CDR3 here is CASSLRISYEQYF. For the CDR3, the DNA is TGTGCCAGCAGCTTACGGATTTCCTACGAGCAGTACTTC.

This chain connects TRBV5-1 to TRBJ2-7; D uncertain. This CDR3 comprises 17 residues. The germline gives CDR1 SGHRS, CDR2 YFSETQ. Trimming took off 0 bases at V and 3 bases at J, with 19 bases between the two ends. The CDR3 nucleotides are TGCGCCAGCAGCTTGGTGCCGGGCAGGACCCCCCTCTACGAGCAGTACTTC. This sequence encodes CASSLVPGRTPLYEQYF.

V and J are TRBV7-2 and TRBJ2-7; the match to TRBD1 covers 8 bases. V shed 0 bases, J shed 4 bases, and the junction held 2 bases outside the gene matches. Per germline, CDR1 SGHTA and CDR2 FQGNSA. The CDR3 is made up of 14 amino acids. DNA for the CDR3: TGTGCCAGCAGCTTAGCGGACAGGGCGTACGAGCAGTACTTC. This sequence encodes CASSLADRAYEQYF.

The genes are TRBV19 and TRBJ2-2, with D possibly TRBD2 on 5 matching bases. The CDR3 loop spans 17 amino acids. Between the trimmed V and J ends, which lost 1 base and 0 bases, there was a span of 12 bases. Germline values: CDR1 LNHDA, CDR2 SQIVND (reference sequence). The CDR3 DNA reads TGTGCCAGTAGTATAGCTCCCCGGGGAGCGAACACCGGGGAGCTGTTTTTT. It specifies CASSIAPRGANTGELFF.

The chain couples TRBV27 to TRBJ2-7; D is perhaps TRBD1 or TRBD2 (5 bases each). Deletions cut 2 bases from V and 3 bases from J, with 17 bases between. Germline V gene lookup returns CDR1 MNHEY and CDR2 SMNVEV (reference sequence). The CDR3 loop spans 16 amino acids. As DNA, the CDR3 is TGTGCCAGCAGTTTAAGGGGACCCCCGTCTCACTACGAGCAGTACTTC. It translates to CASSLRGPPSHYEQYF.

The CDR3 spells CGLRNTEAFF. In nucleotides, the CDR3 is TGCGGCTTGAGGAACACTGAAGCTTTCTTT. The chain is built from TRBV20-1 and TRBJ1-1, with D unresolved. Per the germline V gene, CDR1 is DFQATT and CDR2 is SNEGSKA (reference sequence). The CDR3 loop spans 10 amino acids.

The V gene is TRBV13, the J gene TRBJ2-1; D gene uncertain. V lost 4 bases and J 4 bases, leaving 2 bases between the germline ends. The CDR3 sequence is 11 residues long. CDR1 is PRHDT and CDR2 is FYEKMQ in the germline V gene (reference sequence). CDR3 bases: TGTGCCAGCAGCTGGTACAATGAGCAGTTCTTC. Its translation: CASSWYNEQFF.

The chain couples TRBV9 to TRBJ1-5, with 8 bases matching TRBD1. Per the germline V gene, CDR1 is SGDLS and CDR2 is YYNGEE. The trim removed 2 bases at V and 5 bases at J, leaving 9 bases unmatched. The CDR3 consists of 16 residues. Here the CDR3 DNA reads TGTGCCAGCAGCGTTTTAGGACAGGGTCGCGATCAGCCCCAGCATTTT. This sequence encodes CASSVLGQGRDQPQHF.